These 9 T cell receptor beta chains originate from one sample sequenced in a study of blood T cell repertoires in COVID-19. Repertoires were generated with immunoSEQ multiplex PCR, while TCRdb's copy carries only in-frame clones and drops some. This table has hundreds of thousands of clones, around 90% appearing once. Input material: peripheral blood. The receptors shown here come from a man aged 18 to 30 with active or convalescent COVID-19.

The chain uses TRBV5-4 and TRBJ2-1; 10 bases are shared with TRBD1. Germline V gene sequence: CDR1 SGHNT, CDR2 YYREEE (reference sequence). The CDR3 totals 15 residues. V trimming: 3 bases; J trimming: 4 bases; junction bases outside the gene matches: 4. In DNA form, the CDR3 reads TGTGCCAGCAGCTCCGCGGGACAGGGGTACAATGAGCAGTTCTTC. Its protein is CASSSAGQGYNEQFF.

J is TRBJ2-3 and V is TRBV19; 9 nucleotides line up with TRBD2. Germline V gene lookup returns CDR1 LNHDA and CDR2 SQIVND (reference sequence). The CDR3 loop spans 18 amino acids. V dropped 4 bases and J dropped 0; count of bases not matched to a gene: 11. Written as DNA, the CDR3 is TGTGCCAGTAGTAGTTATAGCGGGGGAGCATCTAGCACAGATACGCAGTATTTT. It encodes CASSSYSGGASSTDTQYF.

The CDR3 bases are TGTGCCAGCAGCGTATCTTCAGGACAGGGACAAAGCTACACCTTC. It codes for CASSVSSGQGQSYTF. This chain links TRBV9 with TRBJ1-2, with 8 positions matching TRBD1. Trimming removed 1 base from V and 9 bases from J; junction bases left unmatched: 11. Per the germline V gene, CDR1 is SGDLS and CDR2 is YYNGEE. The CDR3 runs 15 residues. Full variable domain (rest looked up from reference TRBV9 and TRBJ1-2): DSGVTQTPKHLITATGQRVTLRCSPRSGDLSVYWYQQSLDQGLQFLIQYYNGEERAKGNILERFSAQQFPDLHSELNLSSLELGDSALYFCASSVSSGQGQSYTFGSGTRLTVV.

This clone was seen only once. An end of the junction does not agree with germline; a read error may underlie this. This chain connects TRBV13 to TRBJ2-3, with D perhaps matching TRBD2 (5 bases). The CDR3 consists of 15 residues. Germline CDR1 is PRHDT and CDR2 is FYEKMQ (reference sequence). The CDR3 region is CASSLGRGRADTQYF. As DNA, the CDR3 is TGTGCCAGCAGCCTAGGACGTGGGCGGGCAGATACGCAGTATTTT.

As DNA, the CDR3 is TGCAGCGTTGCCCAGGGTTTCGACACAGATACGCAGTATTTT. This codes for CSVAQGFDTDTQYF. The rearrangement links TRBV29-1 to TRBJ2-3; tentatively, D is TRBD1 (5 bases). CDR3 size: 14 residues. The germline V gene encodes CDR1 SQVTM and CDR2 ANQGSEA. Trimming pared 4 bases from V and 2 bases from J, leaving 13 bases between.

This clone appeared a single time. The chain joins TRBV7-9 to TRBJ2-5, with 10 positions matching TRBD1. The germline gives CDR1 SEHNR, CDR2 FQNEAQ (reference sequence). This CDR3 spans 14 amino acids. V was pared by 5 bases and J by 4 bases, with 4 bases of the junction left unmatched. The chain's CDR3 is CASSTRTGGETQYF. CDR3 nucleotide sequence: TGTGCCAGCAGCACTCGGACAGGGGGAGAGACCCAGTACTTC. The full variable domain, completed using reference TRBV7-9 and TRBJ2-5, is DTGVSQNPRHKITKRGQNVTFRCDPISEHNRLYWYRQTLGQGPEFLTYFQNEAQLEKSRLLSDRFSAERPKGSFSTLEIQRTEQGDSAMYLCASSTRTGGETQYFGPGTRLLVL.

This chain joins TRBV6-1 and TRBJ2-3; 7 positions agree with TRBD2. J gave up 4 bases and V 3 bases, and 4 bases lay outside the gene matches. The CDR3 runs 14 residues. Germline CDR1 MNHNS, CDR2 SASEGT. The CDR3: CASSERGRADTQYF. The CDR3 nucleotides read TGTGCCAGCAGTGAGCGAGGGAGGGCAGATACGCAGTATTTT.

The chain employs TRBV28 and TRBJ2-1, with 9 bases aligning to TRBD2. The J segment lost 6 bases and the V segment lost 4 bases, leaving 16 bases of the junction unmatched. The CDR3 runs to 18 residues. Germline V lookup: CDR1 MDHEN, CDR2 SYDVKM. This CDR3 is CASSSSLAGGPLGNEQFF. Here the CDR3 DNA reads TGTGCCAGCAGTTCCTCCCTCGCGGGAGGGCCCTTGGGCAATGAGCAGTTCTTC.

The gene calls are TRBV6-5 and TRBJ1-5; no definite D call. The CDR3 consists of 13 residues. With 5 bases removed from V and 0 bases from J, the gap between germline ends came to 5 bases. Germline V gene lookup returns CDR1 MNHEY and CDR2 SVGAGI. This chain's CDR3 is CASSLSSNQPQHF. The CDR3 DNA reads TGTGCCAGCAGTCTCAGTAGCAATCAGCCCCAGCATTTT.